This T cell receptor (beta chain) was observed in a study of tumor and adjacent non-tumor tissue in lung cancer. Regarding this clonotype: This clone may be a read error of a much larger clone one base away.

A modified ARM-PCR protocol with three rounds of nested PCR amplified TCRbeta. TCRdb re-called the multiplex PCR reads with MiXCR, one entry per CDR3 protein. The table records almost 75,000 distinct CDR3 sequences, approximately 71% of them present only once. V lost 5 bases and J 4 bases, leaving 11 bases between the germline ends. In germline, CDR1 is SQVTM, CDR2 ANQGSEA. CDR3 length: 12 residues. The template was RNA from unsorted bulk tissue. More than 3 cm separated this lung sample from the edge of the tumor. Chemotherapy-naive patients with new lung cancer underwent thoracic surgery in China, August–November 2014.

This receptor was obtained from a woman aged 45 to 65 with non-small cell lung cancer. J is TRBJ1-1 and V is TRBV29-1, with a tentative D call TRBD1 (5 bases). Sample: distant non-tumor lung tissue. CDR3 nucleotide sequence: TGCAGCGTTACGCAGGGTCTCACTGAAGCTTTCTTT. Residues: CSVTQGLTEAFF.